This T cell receptor beta chain was obtained from a study of T cells expressing NK-cell markers. Whole-study results and caveats: Dominant NKG2C+ clonotypes were found to form roughly 1.0-7.5% of CD8+ T cells in several donors.

The length of the CDR3 is 11 residues. Germline V CDR1 and CDR2: ENHRY, SYGVKD. A note on this clonotype: Its antigen is unidentified.

TCRdb reworked the 5' RACE reads into one entry per CDR3 protein, no DNA. The sample table includes 350,000 to 400,000 distinct CDR3 sequences. V is TRBV10-3 and J is TRBJ2-7. This clonotype was sampled from a woman aged 50 to 60 in good health. Sequences were obtained from blood T cells: a sorted CD56 or NKG2C T cell subset, CD4+ or CD8+ T cells, or bulk PBMC T cells (not recorded which). The CDR3 loop reads CAISESSSRYF.